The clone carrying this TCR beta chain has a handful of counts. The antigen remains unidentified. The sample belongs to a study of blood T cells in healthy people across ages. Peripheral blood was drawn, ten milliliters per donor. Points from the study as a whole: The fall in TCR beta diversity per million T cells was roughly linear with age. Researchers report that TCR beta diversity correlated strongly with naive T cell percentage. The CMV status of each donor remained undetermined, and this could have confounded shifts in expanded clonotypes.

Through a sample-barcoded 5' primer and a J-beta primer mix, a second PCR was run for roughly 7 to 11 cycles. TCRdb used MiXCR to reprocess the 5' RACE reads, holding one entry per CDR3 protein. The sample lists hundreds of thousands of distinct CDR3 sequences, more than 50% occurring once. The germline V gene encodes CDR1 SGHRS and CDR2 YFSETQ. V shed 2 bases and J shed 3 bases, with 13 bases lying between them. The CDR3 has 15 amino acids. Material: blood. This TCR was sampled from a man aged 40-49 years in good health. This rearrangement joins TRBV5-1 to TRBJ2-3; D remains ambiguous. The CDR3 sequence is CASSLDDGVTDTQYF. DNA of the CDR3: TGCGCCAGCAGCTTAGACGACGGTGTAACAGATACGCAGTATTTT. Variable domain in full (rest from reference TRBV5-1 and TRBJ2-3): KAGVTQTPRYLIKTRGQQVTLSCSPISGHRSVSWYQQTPGQGLQFLFEYFSETQRNKGNFPGRFSGRQFSNSRSEMNVSTLELGDSALYLCASSLDDGVTDTQYFGPGTRLTVL.